What follows are 27 T cell receptor beta chains derived from one specimen sequenced in a study of cytomegalovirus exposure and HLA in healthy donors (dated by TCRdb to 2016 to 2017). Receptor amplification or capture employed the immunoSEQ multiplex PCR assay. A mixture of 60 forward primers for TCR Vbeta segments and 13 reverse primers for TCR Jbeta segments was used in the multiplex PCR. TCRdb mirrors the immuneACCESS table, restricted to in-frame sequences. Some clones are absent from its copies; in checked studies, under half trace to an unresolved V gene, and the reason for the others is unknown. The sample records roughly 160,000 clones, around 84% of which are singletons. The ten largest clones capture 7% to 9% of the sample. The source material was PBMCs. These receptors came from a male donor in good health and CMV-seropositive.

The rearrangement uses TRBV5-6 and TRBJ1-5, with 8 bases matching TRBD1. This CDR3 has 15 residues. Germline V gene data show CDR1 as SGHDT and CDR2 as YYEEEE. V gave up 4 bases and J gave up 4 bases; unmatched junction bases: 7. Here the CDR3 DNA reads TGTGCCAGCAGCGCACAGGGGGTTACTAATCAGCCCCAGCATTTT. This sequence encodes CASSAQGVTNQPQHF.

The rearrangement joins TRBV4-1 to TRBJ1-1, with a tentative D call TRBD1 (6 bases). CDR3 length: 15 residues. Deletions cut 2 bases from V and 5 bases from J, with 15 bases between. Per germline, CDR1 MGHRA and CDR2 YSYEKL. CDR3 DNA sequence: TGCGCCAGCAGCCAATTACAGGGAAGAGGGACTGAAGCTTTCTTT. The encoded protein is CASSQLQGRGTEAFF.

The J gene is TRBJ2-1, the V gene TRBV6-5; 8 bases are a match to TRBD2. Looked up from germline, CDR1 is MNHEY and CDR2 is SVGAGI. The CDR3 is 14 amino acids. With V trimmed by 7 bases and J by 4 bases, 6 bases remained unmatched. Written as DNA, the CDR3 is TGTGCCAGCACACGAGCGGGGGTTTACAATGAGCAGTTCTTC. It yields the protein CASTRAGVYNEQFF.

The gene calls are TRBV5-6 and TRBJ1-1; perhaps TRBD1 as D (6 bases). In germline, CDR1 is SGHDT, CDR2 YYEEEE. This CDR3 comprises 13 residues. V dropped 1 base and J dropped 6 bases, with 10 bases sitting between them. The CDR3 DNA sequence: TGTGCCAGCAGCTTGTGGGGGGGCTCTGAAGCTTTCTTT. Protein sequence: CASSLWGGSEAFF. The full variable domain, with the rest looked up from reference TRBV5-6 and TRBJ1-1, is DAGVTQSPTHLIKTRGQQVTLRCSPKSGHDTVSWYQQALGQGPQFIFQYYEEEERQRGNFPDRFSGHQFPNYSSELNVNALLLGDSALYLCASSLWGGSEAFFGQGTRLTVV.

The CDR3 coding sequence is TGTGCCTGGAGTGTAGGAGGGCAACATGAGCAGTTCTTC. It yields the protein CAWSVGGQHEQFF. The J gene is TRBJ2-1, the V gene TRBV30; maybe TRBD2 (6 bases). Germline CDR1 is GTSNPN and CDR2 is SVGIG (reference sequence). The CDR3 consists of 13 residues. V lost 0 bases and J 8 bases, leaving 11 bases between the germline ends. Full variable domain (remainder filled in from reference TRBV30 and TRBJ2-1): SQTIHQWPATLVQPVGSPLSLECTVEGTSNPNLYWYRQAAGRGLQLLFYSVGIGQISSEVPQNLSASRPQDRQFILSSKKLLLSDSGFYLCAWSVGGQHEQFFGPGTRLTVL.

The V and J genes are TRBV7-2 and TRBJ2-5; D call uncertain. Trimming stripped 4 bases from V and 11 bases from J, with 11 bases between. The germline gives CDR1 SGHTA, CDR2 FQGNSA. This CDR3 contains 11 residues. The CDR3 DNA reads as TGTGCCAGCAGCTCGTCCCTGGAGCAGTACTTC. This encodes CASSSSLEQYF.

The chain joins TRBV10-2 to TRBJ1-2; the match to TRBD1 covers 9 bases. Germline V CDR1 and CDR2: WSHSY, SAAADI. Losses at the gene ends were 4 bases for V and 8 bases for J; bases not matched to a gene: 5. This CDR3 region has 13 residues. The CDR3 DNA sequence: TGCGCCAGCAGTGCTGGGACAGGGAAAGGCTACACCTTC. Translated: CASSAGTGKGYTF.

This rearrangement joins TRBV28 to TRBJ2-7, with 9 bases matching TRBD1. Germline CDR1 and CDR2: MDHEN and SYDVKM. V gave up 3 bases and J gave up 2 bases; unmatched junction bases: 8. This CDR3 spans 16 amino acids. The CDR3 spells CASSLPGQGLAYEQYF. Written as DNA, the CDR3 is TGTGCCAGCAGTTTGCCGGGACAGGGTCTAGCCTACGAGCAGTACTTC.

This chain uses TRBV6-1 with TRBJ1-4, with D perhaps matching TRBD1 (6 bases). This CDR3 contains 13 residues. Germline CDR1 reads MNHNS; CDR2 reads SASEGT. V lost 10 bases and J lost 7, with 16 bases in between. CDR3 residues: CATGGGPGEKLFF. The CDR3 nucleotides are TGTGCCACCGGGGGGGGGCCGGGTGAAAAACTGTTTTTT.

This clone occurred once. This chain uses TRBV9 with TRBJ1-4, with D unresolved. Germline values: CDR1 SGDLS, CDR2 YYNGEE. V shed 0 bases and J shed 0 bases, with 6 bases lying between them. This CDR3 contains 15 residues. CDR3 sequence (DNA): TGTGCCAGCAGCGTAGGTCTATCAACTAATGAAAAACTGTTTTTT. Translation: CASSVGLSTNEKLFF. The full variable domain, rest sourced from reference TRBV9 and TRBJ1-4, is DSGVTQTPKHLITATGQRVTLRCSPRSGDLSVYWYQQSLDQGLQFLIQYYNGEERAKGNILERFSAQQFPDLHSELNLSSLELGDSALYFCASSVGLSTNEKLFFGSGTQLSVL.

The chain employs TRBV7-2 and TRBJ1-1, with a weak D call TRBD1 (6 bases). Per germline, CDR1 SGHTA and CDR2 FQGNSA. Trimming cost V 6 bases and J 1 base, with 9 bases left between them. The CDR3 is 13 residues long. CDR3 DNA: TGTGCCAGCAGTGCGGACAGGAACACTGAAGCTTTCTTT. Amino acid sequence: CASSADRNTEAFF. Supplemented by reference TRBV7-2 and TRBJ1-1, the full variable domain reads GAGVSQSPSNKVTEKGKDVELRCDPISGHTALYWYRQSLGQGLEFLIYFQGNSAPDKSGLPSDRFSAERTGGSVSTLTIQRTQQEDSAVYLCASSADRNTEAFFGQGTRLTVV.

V gene TRBV10-2 combines with J gene TRBJ1-2, with 7 positions matching TRBD1. This CDR3 comprises 13 residues. Germline V gene sequence: CDR1 WSHSY, CDR2 SAAADI. V was clipped by 4 bases and J by 8 bases; unmatched bases: 7. The CDR3 loop reads CASSVEGAHGYTF. The CDR3 DNA reads as TGCGCCAGCAGTGTTGAGGGGGCGCACGGCTACACCTTC.

This clone appeared a few times. This chain uses TRBV6-1 with TRBJ1-4, with 9 bases lining up with TRBD1. V lost 6 bases to trimming and J lost 8 bases; unmatched junction nucleotides: 7. The CDR3 is made up of 14 amino acids. Germline lookup yields CDR1 MNHNS and CDR2 SASEGT. The CDR3 loop reads CASRPGTGLEKLFF. The CDR3 DNA sequence: TGTGCCAGCAGGCCCGGGACAGGGTTAGAAAAACTGTTTTTT.

The chain links TRBV25-1 to TRBJ1-6, with TRBD1 identical over 10 bases. The CDR3 has 15 amino acids. CDR1 is MGHDK and CDR2 is SYGVNS in the germline V gene. Trimming at V came to 6 bases and at J to 5 bases, leaving 4 bases not matched to a gene. CDR3 in amino acids: CASRGTGENNSPLHF. CDR3 in DNA: TGTGCCAGCAGGGGGACAGGGGAAAATAATTCACCCCTCCACTTT.

Worth noting for this clone: Germline is not matched at one junction end, which may reflect a read error. The gene calls are TRBV30 and TRBJ1-5; no firm D call. Germline-derived CDR1 and CDR2 are GTSNPN and SVGIG (reference sequence). The CDR3 totals 13 residues. The CDR3 region has the DNA TGTGCCTGGAGTCTAGGGAGCACTCAGCCCCAGCATTTT. Translation: CAWSLGSTQPQHF.

This chain joins TRBV9 and TRBJ2-1; D is possibly TRBD2 (5 bases). The germline V and J ends were trimmed by 1 base and 6 bases, with 17 bases remaining between them. Germline values: CDR1 SGDLS, CDR2 YYNGEE. This CDR3 spans 16 amino acids. The CDR3 loop reads CASSVRGDLDFNEQFF. The CDR3 nucleotides are TGTGCCAGCAGCGTACGGGGAGACCTAGATTTCAATGAGCAGTTCTTC.

This chain links TRBV30 with TRBJ2-5, with D possibly matching TRBD2 (6 bases). This CDR3 contains 15 residues. The V gene's germline CDR1 is GTSNPN and CDR2 SVGIG (reference sequence). V was cut by 1 base and J by 4 bases, with 16 bases left in between. The CDR3 DNA is TGTGCCTGGAGTGGTGCGGGGCTGCGGGGAGAGACCCAGTACTTC. This translates into CAWSGAGLRGETQYF.

This clone was seen once. J is TRBJ1-1 and V is TRBV5-4, with 7 positions matching TRBD1. The CDR3 is 14 amino acids. V trimming: 3 bases; J trimming: 1 base; junction bases outside the gene matches: 3. The germline gives CDR1 SGHNT, CDR2 YYREEE (reference sequence). CDR3 sequence (DNA): TGTGCCAGCAGCTCACAGGGGAAGAACACTGAAGCTTTCTTT. It yields the protein CASSSQGKNTEAFF.

The chain employs TRBV7-2 and TRBJ2-5; TRBD1 might be the D (5 bases). Gene TRBJ2-7 matches the end of the DNA better, so the J call may be wrong. Germline loops: CDR1 SGHTA, CDR2 FQGNSA. There are 15 residues in the CDR3. The CDR3 nucleotides read TGTGCCAGCAGCTGGGGCAGCTCCTTGTCCTACGAGCAGTACTTC. Its translation: CASSWGSSLSYEQYF.

J is TRBJ1-3 and V is TRBV7-9, with no clear D. Germline loops: CDR1 SEHNR, CDR2 FQNEAQ (reference sequence). The CDR3 has 16 residues. V gave up 5 bases and J gave up 0 bases, with 14 bases separating them. The CDR3 DNA is TGTGCCAGCAGCCGGAAACAGAGTTACTCTGGAAACACCATATATTTT. As protein: CASSRKQSYSGNTIYF.

CDR3 loop: CASSHLTGAGTEAFF. DNA for the CDR3: TGTGCCAGCAGCCACCTGACAGGGGCTGGCACTGAAGCTTTCTTT. The gene calls are TRBV14 and TRBJ1-1; 8 bases align to TRBD1. The length of the CDR3 is 15 residues. Germline CDR1 and CDR2: SGHDN and FVKESK. With V trimmed by 3 bases and J by 4 bases, 7 bases remained unmatched. Full variable domain (remainder filled in from reference TRBV14 and TRBJ1-1): EAGVTQFPSHSVIEKGQTVTLRCDPISGHDNLYWYRRVMGKEIKFLLHFVKESKQDESGMPNNRFLAERTGGTYSTLKVQPAELEDSGVYFCASSHLTGAGTEAFFGQGTRLTVV.

This clone came up a few times. CDR3: CASSRGPWDEQFF. CDR3 nucleotide sequence: TGTGCCAGCAGCCGAGGGCCATGGGATGAGCAGTTCTTC. The chain has TRBV11-2 and TRBJ2-1; tentative D call: TRBD2 (5 bases). The CDR3 contains 13 residues. Trimming pared 5 bases from V and 8 bases from J, leaving 13 bases between. Per the germline V gene, CDR1 is SGHAT and CDR2 is FQNNGV.

The chain joins TRBV15 to TRBJ1-3; D gene uncertain. Trimming cost V 1 base and J 0 bases, with 16 bases left between them. CDR3 length: 18 residues. The V gene's germline CDR1 is LNHNV and CDR2 YYDKDF (reference sequence). For the CDR3, the DNA is TGTGCCACCAGCAGAGGTTCTGGTGGAGTCGACTCTGGAAACACCATATATTTT. Translated, it gives CATSRGSGGVDSGNTIYF.

The chain employs TRBV9 and TRBJ2-2, with a weak D call TRBD1 (6 bases). The CDR3 consists of 15 residues. V lost 3 bases to trimming and J lost 5 bases, with 14 bases between them. CDR1 is SGDLS and CDR2 is YYNGEE in the germline V gene. The chain's CDR3 is CASSGSGTKTGELFF. The CDR3 DNA reads as TGTGCCAGCAGCGGATCCGGGACAAAAACCGGGGAGCTGTTTTTT.

In DNA, the CDR3 is TGTGCCAGCAGACCCTATAACTATGGCTACACCTTC. Amino acids: CASRPYNYGYTF. The gene calls are TRBV28 and TRBJ1-2; D is unresolved. This CDR3 comprises 12 residues. V lost 6 bases to trimming and J lost 1 base, with 6 bases between them. Germline lookup yields CDR1 MDHEN and CDR2 SYDVKM.

The rearrangement uses TRBV6-4 and TRBJ1-5; D is uncertain. The CDR3 loop spans 13 amino acids. The V end was cut by 0 bases, the J end by 3 bases, with 3 bases between. Germline V gene sequence: CDR1 MRHNA, CDR2 SNTAGT. The CDR3 spells CASSDSANQPQHF. CDR3 in DNA: TGTGCCAGCAGTGACTCGGCCAATCAGCCCCAGCATTTT.

J is TRBJ2-5 and V is TRBV27, with 8 bases identical to TRBD1. Judging by the DNA end, TRBJ2-7 fits better; the J call may be wrong. The germline CDR1 and CDR2 sequences are MNHEY and SMNVEV (reference sequence). The CDR3 sequence is 14 residues long. The CDR3 protein is CASSSPGQAYEQYF. DNA for the CDR3: TGTGCCAGCAGTTCACCGGGACAGGCCTACGAGCAGTACTTC.